The following is a T cell receptor (beta chain) sequence with its context. The antigen remains undetermined. The sample originates from a study of cytomegalovirus exposure and HLA in healthy donors. Study-level findings and limits: In vitro work confirmed that a few CMV-associated chains recognize CMV antigens.

Germline trimming cut 2 bases from V and 7 bases from J; bases unmatched to any gene: 10. CDR3 length equals 17 residues. The germline CDR1 and CDR2 sequences are SEHNR and FQNEAQ (reference sequence). A multiplex PCR was run with 60 Vbeta primers and 13 Jbeta primers. Profiling relied on immunoSEQ multiplex PCR, and the TCRdb table lists in-frame clones only, not all of them. The sample lists 90,000 to 130,000 clones; around 85% were seen once. The sequencing input was PBMCs. The sequence derives from a man aged 25-45 years in good health and CMV-seropositive. The chain is built from TRBV7-9 and TRBJ2-1, with 11 bases fitting TRBD2. This CDR3 reads CASSLTRLAGIDNEQFF. The CDR3 DNA reads as TGTGCCAGCAGCTTAACGAGACTAGCGGGGATTGATAATGAGCAGTTCTTC.